This TCR beta chain was sequenced during a study of shared clonotypes between healthy human individuals. Study results and caveats: Researchers sampled only blood; tissue repertoires likely differ.

The data were produced by immunoSEQ multiplex PCR, yet TCRdb's version contains in-frame clones alone and is incomplete. The sample records some 510,000 clones, around 79% being singletons. In regard to this clone: Its antigen is currently unknown.

This CDR3 has 15 amino acids. The V end was cut by 7 bases, the J end by 0 bases, with 15 bases between. In germline, CDR1 is KGHSH, CDR2 LQKENI. Sequencing was carried out using PBMCs. This chain connects TRBV18 to TRBJ1-2; possible D gene TRBD1, 5 bases. This receptor was taken from a middle-aged woman in good health. Some clones in this sample may be carry-over from other donors' samples. The CDR3 DNA follows: TGTGCCAGCTTCCCAGCAGGGTACGCTAACTATGGCTACACCTTC. Residues: CASFPAGYANYGYTF.